This entry features one T cell receptor beta chain sequence. The data belong to a study of blood T cell repertoires in COVID-19. Across the study: PBMCs, B-cell-depleted T cells, or T cells provided the cDNA or gDNA that made up the material.

As handled by the study authors: The assay estimated nucleated cells by amplifying reference gene primers. Sequencing used immunoSEQ multiplex PCR; TCRdb keeps in-frame clones, though not all of them. V, J and clone size are taken as reported in that table, and D and trimming were inferred from the DNA itself. The sample consists of about 190,000 clones, roughly 80% of them appearing once. The TCR sequence derives from a man in his fifties who had recovered from COVID-19. Sequencing used peripheral blood.

The CDR3 nucleotides are TGTGCCAGCAAGACAGGGACCGGGGAGCTGTTTTTT. It codes for CASKTGTGELFF. The chain has TRBV27 and TRBJ2-2; 7 bases are shared with TRBD1. This CDR3 is built from 12 residues. V trimming: 7 bases; J trimming: 5 bases; junction bases outside the gene matches: 1. In germline, CDR1 is MNHEY, CDR2 SMNVEV (reference sequence).